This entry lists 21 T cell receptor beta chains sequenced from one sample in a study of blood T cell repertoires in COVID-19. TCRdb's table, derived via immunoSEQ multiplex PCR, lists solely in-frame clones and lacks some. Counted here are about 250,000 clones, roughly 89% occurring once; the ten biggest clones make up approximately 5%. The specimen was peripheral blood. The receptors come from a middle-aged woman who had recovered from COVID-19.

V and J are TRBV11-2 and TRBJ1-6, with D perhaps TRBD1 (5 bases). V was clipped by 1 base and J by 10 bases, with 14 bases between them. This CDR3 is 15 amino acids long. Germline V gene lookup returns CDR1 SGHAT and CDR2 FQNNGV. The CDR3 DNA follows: TGTGCCAGCAGCTTAGGGCGCGGGGGGAACTCACCCCTCCACTTT. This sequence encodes CASSLGRGGNSPLHF.

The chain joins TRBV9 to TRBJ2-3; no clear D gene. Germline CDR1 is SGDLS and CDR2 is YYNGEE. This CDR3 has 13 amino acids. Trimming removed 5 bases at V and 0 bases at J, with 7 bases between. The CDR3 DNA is TGTGCCAGCAGTCTTACTAGCACAGATACGCAGTATTTT. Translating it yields CASSLTSTDTQYF.

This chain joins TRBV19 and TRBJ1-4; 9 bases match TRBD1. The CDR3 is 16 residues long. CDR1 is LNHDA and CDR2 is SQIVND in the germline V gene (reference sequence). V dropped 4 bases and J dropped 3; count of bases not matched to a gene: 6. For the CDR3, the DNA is TGTGCCAGTAGTACACAGGGGGCGCATGCTAATGAAAAACTGTTTTTT. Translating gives CASSTQGAHANEKLFF.

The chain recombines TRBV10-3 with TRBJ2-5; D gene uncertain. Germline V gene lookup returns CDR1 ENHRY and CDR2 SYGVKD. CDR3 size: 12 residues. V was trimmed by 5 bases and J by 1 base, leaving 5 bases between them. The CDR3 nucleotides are TGTGCCATCAGTCCCCGCCAAGAGACCCAGTACTTC. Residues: CAISPRQETQYF.

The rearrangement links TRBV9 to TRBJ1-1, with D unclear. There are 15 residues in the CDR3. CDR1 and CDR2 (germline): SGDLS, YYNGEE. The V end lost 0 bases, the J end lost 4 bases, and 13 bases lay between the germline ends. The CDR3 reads CASSVEAGLATEAFF. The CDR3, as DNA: TGTGCCAGCAGCGTAGAGGCCGGGTTGGCCACTGAAGCTTTCTTT. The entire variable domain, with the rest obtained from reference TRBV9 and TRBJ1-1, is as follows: DSGVTQTPKHLITATGQRVTLRCSPRSGDLSVYWYQQSLDQGLQFLIQYYNGEERAKGNILERFSAQQFPDLHSELNLSSLELGDSALYFCASSVEAGLATEAFFGQGTRLTVV.

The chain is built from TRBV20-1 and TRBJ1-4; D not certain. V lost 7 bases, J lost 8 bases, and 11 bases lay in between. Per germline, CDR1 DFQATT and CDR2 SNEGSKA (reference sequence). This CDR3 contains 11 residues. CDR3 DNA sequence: TGCAGTGTCCGGGTTGGAGAAAAACTGTTTTTT. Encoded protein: CSVRVGEKLFF.

CDR3 sequence: CASSQTGKHTEAFF. In nucleotides, the CDR3 is TGTGCCAGCAGTCAAACAGGGAAACACACTGAAGCTTTCTTT. This chain joins TRBV28 and TRBJ1-1; D might be TRBD1 (6 bases). The length of the CDR3 is 14 residues. Germline CDR1 is MDHEN and CDR2 is SYDVKM. The V end was cut by 5 bases, the J end by 3 bases, with 13 bases between. Supplemented by reference TRBV28 and TRBJ1-1, the full variable domain reads DVKVTQSSRYLVKRTGEKVFLECVQDMDHENMFWYRQDPGLGLRLIYFSYDVKMKEKGDIPEGYSVSREKKERFSLILESASTNQTSMYLCASSQTGKHTEAFFGQGTRLTVV.

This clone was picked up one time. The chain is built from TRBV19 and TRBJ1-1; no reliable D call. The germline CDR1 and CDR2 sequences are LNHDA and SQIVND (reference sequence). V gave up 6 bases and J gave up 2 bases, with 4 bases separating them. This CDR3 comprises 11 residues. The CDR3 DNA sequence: TGTGCCAGTAGGGCCAACACTGAAGCTTTCTTT. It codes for CASRANTEAFF. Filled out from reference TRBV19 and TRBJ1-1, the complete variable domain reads DGGITQSPKYLFRKEGQNVTLSCEQNLNHDAMYWYRQDPGQGLRLIYYSQIVNDFQKGDIAEGYSVSREKKESFPLTVTSAQKNPTAFYLCASRANTEAFFGQGTRLTVV.

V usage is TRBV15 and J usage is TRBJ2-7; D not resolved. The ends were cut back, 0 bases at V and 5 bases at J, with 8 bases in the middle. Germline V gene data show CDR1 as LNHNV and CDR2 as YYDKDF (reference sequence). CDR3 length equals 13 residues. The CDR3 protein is CATSRDGRHEQYV. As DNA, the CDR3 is TGTGCCACCAGCAGAGATGGCCGCCACGAGCAGTACGTC.

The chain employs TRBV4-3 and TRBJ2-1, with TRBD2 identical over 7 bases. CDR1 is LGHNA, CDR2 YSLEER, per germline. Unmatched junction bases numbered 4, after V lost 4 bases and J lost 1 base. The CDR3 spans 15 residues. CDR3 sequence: CASSPGGGSYNEQFF. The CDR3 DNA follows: TGCGCCAGCAGCCCTGGGGGGGGGTCCTACAATGAGCAGTTCTTC.

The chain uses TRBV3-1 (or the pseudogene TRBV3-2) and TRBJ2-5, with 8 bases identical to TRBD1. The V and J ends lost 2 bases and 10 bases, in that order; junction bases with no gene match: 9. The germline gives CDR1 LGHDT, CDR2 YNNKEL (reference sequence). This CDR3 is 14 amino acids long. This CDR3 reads CASSQNRGWEGQYF. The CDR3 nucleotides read TGTGCCAGCAGCCAAAACAGGGGGTGGGAAGGCCAGTACTTC.

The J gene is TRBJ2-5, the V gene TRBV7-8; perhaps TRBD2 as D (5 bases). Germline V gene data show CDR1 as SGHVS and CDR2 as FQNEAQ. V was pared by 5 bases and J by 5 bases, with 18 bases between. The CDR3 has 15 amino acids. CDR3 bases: TGTGCCAGCAGCCGTTCTCAGCTTTCGGGGGAGACCCAGTACTTC. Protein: CASSRSQLSGETQYF.

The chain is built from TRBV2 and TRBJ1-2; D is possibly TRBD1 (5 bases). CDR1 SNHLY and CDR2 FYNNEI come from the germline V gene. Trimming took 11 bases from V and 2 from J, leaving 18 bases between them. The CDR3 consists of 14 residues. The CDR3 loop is CASRLEGPNYGYTF. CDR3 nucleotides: TGTGCCTCTAGATTGGAGGGGCCCAACTATGGCTACACCTTC.

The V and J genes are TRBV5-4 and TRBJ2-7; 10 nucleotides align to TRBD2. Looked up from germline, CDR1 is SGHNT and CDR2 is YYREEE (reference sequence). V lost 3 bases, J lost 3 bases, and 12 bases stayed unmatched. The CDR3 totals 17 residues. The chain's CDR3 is CASSSRPLAGESYEQYF. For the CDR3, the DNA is TGTGCCAGCAGCTCCCGTCCGCTAGCGGGGGAAAGCTACGAGCAGTACTTC.

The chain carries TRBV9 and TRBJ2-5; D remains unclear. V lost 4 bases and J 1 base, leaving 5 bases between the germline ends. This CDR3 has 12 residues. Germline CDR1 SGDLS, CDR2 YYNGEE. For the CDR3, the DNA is TGTGCCAGCAGCTTATCCCAAGAGACCCAGTACTTC. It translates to CASSLSQETQYF.

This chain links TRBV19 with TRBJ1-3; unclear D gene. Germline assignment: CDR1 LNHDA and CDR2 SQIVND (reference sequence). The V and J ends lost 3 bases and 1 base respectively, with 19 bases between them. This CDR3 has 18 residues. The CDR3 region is CASSMVDAFLPSGNTIYF. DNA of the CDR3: TGTGCCAGTAGTATGGTAGATGCCTTCCTCCCTTCTGGAAACACCATATATTTT.

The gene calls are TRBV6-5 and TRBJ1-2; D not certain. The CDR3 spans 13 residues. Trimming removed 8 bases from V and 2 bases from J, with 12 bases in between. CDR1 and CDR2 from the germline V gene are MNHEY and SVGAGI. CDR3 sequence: CASYPGGNYGYTF. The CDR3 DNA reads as TGTGCCAGCTATCCGGGAGGAAACTATGGCTACACCTTC.

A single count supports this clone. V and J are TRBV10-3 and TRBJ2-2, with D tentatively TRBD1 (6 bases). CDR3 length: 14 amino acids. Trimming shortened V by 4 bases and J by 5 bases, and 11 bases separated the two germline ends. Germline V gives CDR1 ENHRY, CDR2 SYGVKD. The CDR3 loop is CAISVGTKTGELFF. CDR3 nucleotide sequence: TGTGCCATCAGTGTCGGGACAAAGACCGGGGAGCTGTTTTTT.

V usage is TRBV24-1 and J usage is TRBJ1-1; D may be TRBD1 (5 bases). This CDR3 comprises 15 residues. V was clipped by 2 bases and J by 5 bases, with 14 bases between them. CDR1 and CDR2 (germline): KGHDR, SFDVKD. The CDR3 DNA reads TGTGCCACCAGTGATTCGGTGGCAGGGCGGACTGAAGCTTTCTTT. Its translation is CATSDSVAGRTEAFF.

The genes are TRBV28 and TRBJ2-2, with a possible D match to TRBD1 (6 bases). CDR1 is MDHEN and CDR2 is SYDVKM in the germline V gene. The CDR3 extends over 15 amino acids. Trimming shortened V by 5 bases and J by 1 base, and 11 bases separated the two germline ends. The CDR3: CASSRDIENTGELFF. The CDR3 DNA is TGTGCCAGCAGTCGGGACATCGAGAACACCGGGGAGCTGTTTTTT. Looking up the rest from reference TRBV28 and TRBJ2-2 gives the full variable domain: DVKVTQSSRYLVKRTGEKVFLECVQDMDHENMFWYRQDPGLGLRLIYFSYDVKMKEKGDIPEGYSVSREKKERFSLILESASTNQTSMYLCASSRDIENTGELFFGEGSRLTVL.

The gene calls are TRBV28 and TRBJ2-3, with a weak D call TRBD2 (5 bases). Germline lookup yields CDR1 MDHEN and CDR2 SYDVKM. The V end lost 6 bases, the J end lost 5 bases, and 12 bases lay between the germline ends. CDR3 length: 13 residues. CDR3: CASRVGRGDTQYF. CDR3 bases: TGTGCCAGCAGAGTCGGACGGGGAGATACGCAGTATTTT. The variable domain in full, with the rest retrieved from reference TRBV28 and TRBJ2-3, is DVKVTQSSRYLVKRTGEKVFLECVQDMDHENMFWYRQDPGLGLRLIYFSYDVKMKEKGDIPEGYSVSREKKERFSLILESASTNQTSMYLCASRVGRGDTQYFGPGTRLTVL.